This T cell receptor beta chain was obtained from a study of siplizumab effects on memory and regulatory T cells. Germline values: CDR1 LNHDA, CDR2 SQIVND (reference sequence). V was clipped by 5 bases and J by 2 bases, with 13 bases between them. This CDR3 spans 15 amino acids. Sequencing used immunoSEQ multiplex PCR; TCRdb keeps in-frame clones, though not all of them. The sample consists of roughly 100,000 clones, approximately 94% of them appearing once. The rearrangement links TRBV19 to TRBJ1-5; TRBD1 might be the D (5 bases). This TCR derives from a human donor in good health. The sequenced material came from CD4+ T cells sorted from blood. The CDR3 bases are TGTGCCAGTAGTGTCGATCAGGGACGCAATCAGCCCCAGCATTTT. Translated, it gives CASSVDQGRNQPQHF.